The following is a TCR beta chain sequence with its context. This clone has just one count. What antigen it recognizes has not been identified. Base quality data are lacking; no much larger clone is found one base away. The data derive from a study of blood T cell repertoires in COVID-19 (dated by TCRdb to the early 2020s). Regarding the complete study: Collaborator samples came from the United States, Italy and Spain and covered acute and convalescent phases of COVID-19. The repertoires were released in a freely available public database intended as a resource for research on the immune response to SARS-CoV-2. Where available, HLA class I and class II types were taken from metadata supplied by the sample provider and were not determined by assay-based typing. The prospective study material was composed of cDNA or gDNA derived from T cells, B-cell-depleted T cells, or PBMCs. Nearly every sample came with metadata listing a de-identified subject ID, COVID-19 status, age in years and sex. Deeply sampled blood TCRbeta repertoires from subjects exposed to, actively infected with, or recovered from COVID-19 were included in the dataset. The samples were drawn from the first 160 participants of the ongoing ImmuneRACE study and from 1,254 subjects provided by 6 global collaborators.

Samples from volunteer blood donors who had recovered from COVID-19 were contributed by a second Seattle source. Whole blood was collected in K2EDTA tubes by collaborating institutions according to the institutions' own protocols. For TCRbeta analysis, collaborators shipped samples in one of three forms: frozen whole blood, isolated PBMCs, or DNA extracted from either of those sample types. Beyond this particular receptor, the publication reports: The quantity of clinical and demographic metadata differed by source and by participant and was supplied without curation.

According to the germline V gene, CDR1 reads MDHEN and CDR2 reads SYDVKM. Germline trimming: 1 base from V, 5 bases from J; junction bases outside gene matches: 9. The CDR3 runs 16 residues from the cysteine to the phenylalanine. CDR3 DNA only is kept here, 48 bases in frame from base 1. TCRbeta CDR3 regions were amplified from genomic DNA using the immunoSEQ Assay, a bias-controlled multiplex PCR. The study's processing was this. The number of nucleated cells in each sample was estimated by amplification of reference gene primers within the assay. To quantify the absolute abundance of each unique TCRbeta CDR3 rearrangement, sequence reads were collapsed and filtered. For each sample, productive Simpson clonality was calculated as the square root of Simpson's diversity index across productive rearrangements. Sourced from immuneACCESS, this table was stored by TCRdb with only in-frame sequences that have V and J called. A share of the clones is absent; for the studies checked, an unresolved V gene accounts for under half, and the remainder has no known explanation. From that table come the V and J calls and clone size; the DNA was used to work out D and trimming. For this sample the table gives 200,000 to 250,000 clones, of which about four fifths were detected only once. Together, the top ten hold more than 2.5% of the sample.

This clonotype originated in a woman in her twenties or thirties who had recovered from COVID-19. What was sequenced was peripheral blood. The chain is encoded by TRBV28 joined to TRBJ2-5, with 8 central nucleotides matching TRBD1. The base sequence is TGTGCCAGCAGTTTATTAGCAGGGGGCGAGGATGAGACCCAGTACTTC. Its amino acids are CASSLLAGGEDETQYF. Full variable domain (CDR3 extended with the reference TRBV28 and TRBJ2-5 proteins): DVKVTQSSRYLVKRTGEKVFLECVQDMDHENMFWYRQDPGLGLRLIYFSYDVKMKEKGDIPEGYSVSREKKERFSLILESASTNQTSMYLCASSLLAGGEDETQYFGPGTRLLVL.